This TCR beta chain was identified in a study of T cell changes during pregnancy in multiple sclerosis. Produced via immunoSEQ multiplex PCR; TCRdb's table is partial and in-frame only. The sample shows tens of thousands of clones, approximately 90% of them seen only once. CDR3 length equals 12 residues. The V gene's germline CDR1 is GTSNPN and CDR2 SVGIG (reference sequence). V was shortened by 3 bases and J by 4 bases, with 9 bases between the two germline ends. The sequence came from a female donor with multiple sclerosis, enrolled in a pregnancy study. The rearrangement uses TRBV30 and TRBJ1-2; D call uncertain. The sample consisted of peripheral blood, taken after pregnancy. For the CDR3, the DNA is TGTGCCTGGAGAGGCGGGCCCTATGGCTACACCTTC. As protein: CAWRGGPYGYTF.